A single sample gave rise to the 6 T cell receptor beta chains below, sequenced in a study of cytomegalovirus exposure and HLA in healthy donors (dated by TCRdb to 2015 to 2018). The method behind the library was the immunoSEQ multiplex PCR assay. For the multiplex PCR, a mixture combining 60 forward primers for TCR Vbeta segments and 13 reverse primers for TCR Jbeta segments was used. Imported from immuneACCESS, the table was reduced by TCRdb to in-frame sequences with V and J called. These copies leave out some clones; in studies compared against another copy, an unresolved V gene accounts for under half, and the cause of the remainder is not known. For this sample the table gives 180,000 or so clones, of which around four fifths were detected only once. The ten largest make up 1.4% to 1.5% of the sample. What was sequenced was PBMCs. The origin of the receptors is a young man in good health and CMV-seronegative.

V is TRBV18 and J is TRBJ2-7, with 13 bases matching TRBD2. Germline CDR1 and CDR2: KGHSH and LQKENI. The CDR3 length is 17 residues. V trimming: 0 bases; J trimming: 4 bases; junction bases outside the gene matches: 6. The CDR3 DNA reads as TGTGCCAGCTCACCACCGGGACTAGCGGGACAGCAGTACGAGCAGTACTTC. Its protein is CASSPPGLAGQQYEQYF.

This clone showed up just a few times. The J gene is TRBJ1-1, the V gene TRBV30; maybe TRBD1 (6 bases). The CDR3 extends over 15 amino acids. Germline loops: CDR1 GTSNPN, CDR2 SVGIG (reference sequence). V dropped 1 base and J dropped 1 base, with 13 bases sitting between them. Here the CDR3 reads CAWSGRGGANTEAFF. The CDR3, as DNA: TGTGCCTGGAGTGGCAGGGGTGGGGCGAACACTGAAGCTTTCTTT.

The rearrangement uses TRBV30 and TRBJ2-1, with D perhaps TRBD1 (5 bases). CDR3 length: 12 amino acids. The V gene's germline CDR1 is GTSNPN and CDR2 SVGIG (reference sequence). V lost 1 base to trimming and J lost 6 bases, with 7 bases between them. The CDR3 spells CAWSGDSNEQFF. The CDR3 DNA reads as TGTGCCTGGAGTGGAGACAGCAATGAGCAGTTCTTC.

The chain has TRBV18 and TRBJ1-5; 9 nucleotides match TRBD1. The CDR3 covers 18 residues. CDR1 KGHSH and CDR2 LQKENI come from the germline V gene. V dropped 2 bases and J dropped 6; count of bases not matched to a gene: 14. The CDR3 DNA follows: TGTGCCAGCTCACCATTTAATGCGCCGGGACAGGGAGGTCAGCCCCAGCATTTT. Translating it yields CASSPFNAPGQGGQPQHF.

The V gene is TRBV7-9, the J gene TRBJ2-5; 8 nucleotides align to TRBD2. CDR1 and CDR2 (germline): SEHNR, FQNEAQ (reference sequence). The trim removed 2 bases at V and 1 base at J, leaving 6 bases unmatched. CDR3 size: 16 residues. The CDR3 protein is CASSLSAGLVQETQYF. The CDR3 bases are TGTGCCAGCAGCTTATCGGCGGGACTAGTCCAAGAGACCCAGTACTTC.

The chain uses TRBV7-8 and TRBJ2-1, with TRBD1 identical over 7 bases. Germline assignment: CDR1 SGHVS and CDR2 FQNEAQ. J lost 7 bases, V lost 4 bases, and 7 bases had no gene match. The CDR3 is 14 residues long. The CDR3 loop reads CASSSTGPRNEQFF. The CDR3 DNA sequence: TGTGCCAGCAGCTCGACAGGGCCTCGGAATGAGCAGTTCTTC.